The 27 T cell receptor beta chains below all came from one sample that was sequenced in a study of T cell changes during pregnancy in multiple sclerosis. The data were produced by immunoSEQ multiplex PCR, yet TCRdb's version contains in-frame clones alone and is incomplete. The repertoire includes roughly 75,000 clones, roughly 90% of them detected once, and around 1.8% sits in the top ten. Sequenced here: peripheral blood, sampled before pregnancy. These receptors all stem from a female donor with multiple sclerosis, enrolled in a pregnancy study.

The rearrangement links TRBV4-1 to TRBJ2-1, with 12 bases fitting TRBD2. Losses at the gene ends were 4 bases for V and 4 bases for J; bases not matched to a gene: 5. There are 16 residues in the CDR3. Germline-derived CDR1 and CDR2 are MGHRA and YSYEKL. In nucleotides, the CDR3 is TGCGCCAGCAGCCCCGTGACTAGCGGGGGATACAATGAGCAGTTCTTC. It yields the protein CASSPVTSGGYNEQFF.

The CDR3, as DNA: TGTGCCAGCTCACCACAAGAACAGGATGGATCACCCCTCCACTTT. Translation: CASSPQEQDGSPLHF. The V gene is TRBV18, the J gene TRBJ1-6, with a weak D call TRBD1 (5 bases). The germline V gene has CDR1 KGHSH and CDR2 LQKENI. The CDR3 runs to 15 residues. Trimming took off 1 base at V and 10 bases at J, with 14 bases between the two ends.

This chain connects TRBV29-1 to TRBJ2-3; D call uncertain. V dropped 6 bases and J dropped 3 bases, with 10 bases sitting between them. CDR3 length equals 12 residues. Germline-derived CDR1 and CDR2 are SQVTM and ANQGSEA. The CDR3 reads CSVKRVTDTQYF. Here the CDR3 DNA reads TGCAGCGTGAAACGGGTAACAGATACGCAGTATTTT.

The chain combines TRBV9 with TRBJ2-1; possible D gene TRBD2, 6 bases. The germline V gene has CDR1 SGDLS and CDR2 YYNGEE. CDR3 length equals 16 residues. V was pared by 0 bases and J by 3 bases, with 13 bases between. The CDR3 region is CASSVGAGTDYNEQFF. CDR3 in DNA: TGTGCCAGCAGCGTAGGGGCCGGGACTGACTACAATGAGCAGTTCTTC.

As concerns this clone: Relative to the germline gene, one junction end is altered; a read error may explain this. This chain connects TRBV4-3 to TRBJ1-1, with no clear D. CDR3 length: 14 amino acids. Germline CDR1 reads LGHNA; CDR2 reads YSLEER. CDR3 DNA: TGCGCCAGCAGCAAAGAAGAGGGGAACACTGAAGCTTTCTTT. Translated, it gives CASSKEEGNTEAFF.

The chain combines TRBV10-3 with TRBJ1-1; TRBD1 agrees at 10 bases. Germline V gene data show CDR1 as ENHRY and CDR2 as SYGVKD. The V gene end was trimmed by 8 bases and the J gene end by 4 bases; junction bases not matched to a gene: 7. This CDR3 spans 14 amino acids. The CDR3 protein is CAIGRTGGGTEAFF. The CDR3 DNA is TGTGCCATCGGAAGGACAGGGGGAGGCACTGAAGCTTTCTTT.

The chain recombines TRBV6-5 with TRBJ1-6; 9 positions match TRBD1. The CDR3 loop spans 15 amino acids. Per the germline V gene, CDR1 is MNHEY and CDR2 is SVGAGI. V dropped 6 bases and J dropped 10; count of bases not matched to a gene: 10. The CDR3 region has the DNA TGTGCCAGCAGCCCCCCGGACAGGGGCAACTCACCCCTCCACTTT. Its translation: CASSPPDRGNSPLHF.

Only one count was recorded for this clone. The V and J genes are TRBV9 and TRBJ1-2; 7 nucleotides line up with TRBD1. Germline CDR1 reads SGDLS; CDR2 reads YYNGEE. The CDR3 contains 14 residues. V shed 0 bases, J shed 5 bases, and the junction held 4 bases outside the gene matches. Here the CDR3 reads CASSVGGTEYGYTF. The CDR3 DNA reads TGTGCCAGCAGCGTAGGAGGGACAGAGTATGGCTACACCTTC.

The V and J genes are TRBV28 and TRBJ2-7, with 8 bases matching TRBD1. CDR3 length: 14 amino acids. With 1 base clipped from V and 4 bases from J, the junction kept 3 bases outside the gene matches. Germline-derived CDR1 and CDR2 are MDHEN and SYDVKM. For the CDR3, the DNA is TGTGCCAGCAGTTTATCTGGACAGGGATACGAGCAGTACTTC. It encodes CASSLSGQGYEQYF.

The CDR3 sequence is CASSFTGTGEQYF. The CDR3 nucleotides read TGTGCCAGCAGCTTCACAGGGACGGGCGAGCAGTACTTC. J is TRBJ2-7 and V is TRBV7-9, with a weak D call TRBD1 (6 bases). This CDR3 comprises 13 residues. V lost 3 bases and J lost 6, with 12 bases in between. The germline gives CDR1 SEHNR, CDR2 FQNEAQ (reference sequence).

The chain employs TRBV18 and TRBJ1-2; TRBD1 aligns across 7 bases. The V gene's germline CDR1 is KGHSH and CDR2 LQKENI. The ends lost 1 base at V and 8 bases at J; junction bases unmatched: 10. This CDR3 spans 15 amino acids. CDR3 nucleotide sequence: TGTGCCAGCTCACCACTTGGGGACAGTCTATTCGGCTACACCTTC. Its translation: CASSPLGDSLFGYTF.

The chain recombines TRBV19 with TRBJ2-7; 7 bases are shared with TRBD2. The V and J ends lost 10 bases and 2 bases, in that order; junction bases with no gene match: 11. The CDR3 covers 14 residues. Looked up from germline, CDR1 is LNHDA and CDR2 is SQIVND (reference sequence). This CDR3 is CATSREDSTYEQYF. Here the CDR3 DNA reads TGTGCCACCTCTCGGGAGGACTCGACCTACGAGCAGTACTTC. Drawing the rest from reference TRBV19 and TRBJ2-7, the complete variable domain is DGGITQSPKYLFRKEGQNVTLSCEQNLNHDAMYWYRQDPGQGLRLIYYSQIVNDFQKGDIAEGYSVSREKKESFPLTVTSAQKNPTAFYLCATSREDSTYEQYFGPGTRLTVT.

This chain uses TRBV7-9 with TRBJ2-5; the D gene is possibly TRBD2 (5 bases). Trimming shortened V by 1 base and J by 2 bases, and 14 bases separated the two germline ends. The CDR3 loop spans 16 amino acids. Germline values: CDR1 SEHNR, CDR2 FQNEAQ (reference sequence). CDR3 nucleotides: TGTGCCAGCAGCTTAGGGCTCCGGGGTGGGCAAGAGACCCAGTACTTC. Its translation: CASSLGLRGGQETQYF.

This clone was counted a single time. The chain couples TRBV4-3 to TRBJ1-1, with 7 nucleotides matching TRBD1. This CDR3 has 15 residues. J lost 3 bases, V lost 0 bases, and 4 bases had no gene match. The germline CDR1 and CDR2 sequences are LGHNA and YSLEER. The CDR3 nucleotides read TGCGCCAGCAGCCAAGAAATCAGGGGGGACACTGAAGCTTTCTTT. Residues: CASSQEIRGDTEAFF.

In its sample, this clone was seen a few times. The rearrangement joins TRBV4-3 to TRBJ1-1; TRBD1 is a possible D gene (6 bases). Germline V gene lookup returns CDR1 LGHNA and CDR2 YSLEER. CDR3 length: 14 amino acids. Trimming pared 4 bases from V and 1 base from J, leaving 10 bases between. CDR3 loop: CASSLPGQNTEAFF. CDR3 DNA: TGCGCCAGCAGCCTACCGGGACAGAACACTGAAGCTTTCTTT.

The V gene is TRBV7-2, the J gene TRBJ2-1; a possible D gene is TRBD1 (5 bases). The germline V gene has CDR1 SGHTA and CDR2 FQGNSA. The CDR3 spans 14 residues. V was shortened by 5 bases and J by 7 bases, with 15 bases between the two germline ends. CDR3 DNA: TGTGCCAGCAGCCCGTTTCGCAGGGCGAATGAGCAGTTCTTC. Translation gives CASSPFRRANEQFF.

The genes are TRBV6-9 and TRBJ1-5, with D tentatively TRBD1 (5 bases). Germline assignment: CDR1 MNHGY and CDR2 SVAAGI. This CDR3 region has 16 residues. The ends were cut back, 7 bases at V and 5 bases at J, with 21 bases in the middle. CDR3 residues: CASTYGTPSPHQPQHF. The DNA of the CDR3 is TGTGCCAGCACCTACGGGACTCCTTCTCCTCATCAGCCCCAGCATTTT.

The chain carries TRBV7-3 and TRBJ1-1; 10 bases match TRBD1. V lost 5 bases, J lost 3 bases, and 12 bases stayed unmatched. The CDR3 sequence is 17 residues long. The V gene's germline CDR1 is SGHTA and CDR2 FQGTGA. CDR3 sequence (DNA): TGTGCCAGCAGCCCCTTACCCTCGGGACAGGGGTACACTGAAGCTTTCTTT. It encodes CASSPLPSGQGYTEAFF.

The genes are TRBV4-1 and TRBJ1-2; D is undetermined. CDR1 is MGHRA, CDR2 YSYEKL, per germline. The CDR3 runs 11 residues. Trimming stripped 0 bases from V and 6 bases from J, with 2 bases between. This CDR3 is CASSQDNGYTF. The CDR3 DNA follows: TGCGCCAGCAGCCAAGATAATGGCTACACCTTC.

The V and J genes are TRBV6-5 and TRBJ1-2, with D unresolved. Germline assignment: CDR1 MNHEY and CDR2 SVGAGI. V was shortened by 2 bases and J by 1 base, with 11 bases between the two germline ends. This CDR3 has 15 residues. CDR3 loop: CASSYHMNNNYGYTF. CDR3 sequence (DNA): TGTGCCAGCAGTTACCACATGAACAATAACTATGGCTACACCTTC.

This clone was found once. The chain couples TRBV27 to TRBJ2-1, with TRBD2 matching over 12 bases. Unmatched junction bases numbered 10, after V lost 4 bases and J lost 9 bases. CDR1 is MNHEY, CDR2 SMNVEV, per germline (reference sequence). CDR3 size: 16 residues. The CDR3 DNA sequence: TGTGCCAGCAGTTGGCTAGCGGGGGGGCCAACTCGTGAGCAGTTCTTC. This encodes CASSWLAGGPTREQFF.

The chain employs TRBV18 and TRBJ1-4, with D maybe TRBD1 (5 bases). Per the germline V gene, CDR1 is KGHSH and CDR2 is LQKENI. This CDR3 has 15 residues. The V end lost 5 bases, the J end lost 3 bases, and 13 bases lay between the germline ends. CDR3 DNA sequence: TGTGCCAGCTCATCTACAGGCGTTCCTAATGAAAAACTGTTTTTT. It is translated as CASSSTGVPNEKLFF.

The V gene is TRBV5-1, the J gene TRBJ1-2, with unresolved D. The CDR3 spans 14 residues. Germline V gives CDR1 SGHRS, CDR2 YFSETQ. The V end lost 4 bases, the J end lost 2 bases, and 12 bases lay between the germline ends. The CDR3: CASSLEGGNYGYTF. In nucleotides, the CDR3 is TGCGCCAGCAGCCTAGAGGGAGGGAACTATGGCTACACCTTC. The variable domain in full, completed from reference TRBV5-1 and TRBJ1-2, reads KAGVTQTPRYLIKTRGQQVTLSCSPISGHRSVSWYQQTPGQGLQFLFEYFSETQRNKGNFPGRFSGRQFSNSRSEMNVSTLELGDSALYLCASSLEGGNYGYTFGSGTRLTVV.

The chain couples TRBV5-1 to TRBJ1-1, with 8 bases identical to TRBD1. Germline CDR1 SGHRS, CDR2 YFSETQ. V was clipped by 4 bases and J by 1 base; unmatched bases: 3. This CDR3 has 14 amino acids. CDR3 sequence (DNA): TGCGCCAGCAGCGGACAGGGCACGAACACTGAAGCTTTCTTT. It yields the protein CASSGQGTNTEAFF.

The CDR3 sequence is CASSYSGGYTDTQYF. The CDR3 DNA reads TGTGCCAGCAGTTACTCCGGGGGATACACAGATACGCAGTATTTT. This sequence joins TRBV6-5 and TRBJ2-3; perhaps TRBD2 as D (6 bases). Germline V gene data show CDR1 as MNHEY and CDR2 as SVGAGI. The ends were cut back, 0 bases at V and 2 bases at J, with 9 bases in the middle. The CDR3 extends over 15 amino acids.

The chain carries TRBV4-2 and TRBJ2-6; tentative D call: TRBD2 (5 bases). CDR3 length: 17 amino acids. V lost 3 bases and J lost 0, with 12 bases in between. Germline lookup yields CDR1 LGHNA and CDR2 YNFKEQ. The CDR3 sequence is CASSQEDGFSGANVLTF. The CDR3 DNA sequence: TGTGCCAGCAGCCAGGAGGACGGGTTCTCTGGGGCCAACGTCCTGACTTTC.

The chain links TRBV4-3 to TRBJ2-1; 9 nucleotides line up with TRBD2. Germline CDR1 is LGHNA and CDR2 is YSLEER. This CDR3 contains 16 residues. V lost 0 bases and J lost 4; bases outside the gene matches: 4. For the CDR3, the DNA is TGCGCCAGCAGCCAAGAGCCGCGGGGGGGTTACAATGAGCAGTTCTTC. As protein: CASSQEPRGGYNEQFF.